These T cell receptor beta chains were read from a single sample in a study of shared clonotypes between healthy human individuals. Method: immunoSEQ multiplex PCR; TCRdb's copy keeps in-frame clones and lacks some. The sample contains 2 million to 2.5 million clones, 92% of which appear only once. The sequenced sample consisted of naive CD4+ T cells from PBMCs. These receptors all come from a man younger than 35 in good health. Some clones in this sample may be carry-over from other donors' samples. Both conserved end residues are part of each CDR3. Fields, in order: V gene, clone size, D gene, J gene, CDR3 protein, CDR3 DNA. D genes are given only for firm matches. A row's size may be missing; if present it is once, few, many or a size class.

TRBV5-4	.	.	TRBJ2-1	CASSLGAEQFF	TGTGCCAGCAGCTTAGGAGCAGAGCAGTTCTTC
TRBV5-4	.	.	TRBJ2-3	CATPLEANTDTQYF	TGTGCCACCCCGTTGGAGGCTAACACAGATACGCAGTATTTT
TRBV4-1	once	.	TRBJ1-5	CASSQGSHYSNQPQHF	TGCGCCAGCAGCCAAGGGAGTCACTATAGCAATCAGCCCCAGCATTTT
TRBV6-1	.	.	TRBJ2-7	CASSEATPVWEQYF	TGTGCCAGCAGTGAGGCGACACCGGTCTGGGAGCAGTACTTC
TRBV7-8	.	.	TRBJ1-1	CASSLGGGWTEAFF	TGTGCCAGCAGCTTAGGGGGGGGTTGGACTGAAGCTTTCTTT
TRBV28	.	TRBD2	TRBJ2-3	CASSPVGRATDTQYF	TGTGCCAGCAGTCCCGTCGGGAGGGCCACAGATACGCAGTATTTT
TRBV5-6	.	.	TRBJ2-3	CASSLGLGNPDTQYF	TGTGCCAGCAGCTTGGGACTAGGTAATCCAGATACGCAGTATTTT
TRBV5-1	.	.	TRBJ2-3	CASSLGWLGSTDTQYF	TGCGCCAGCAGCTTAGGGTGGCTCGGAAGCACAGATACGCAGTATTTT
TRBV4-3	.	.	TRBJ1-1	CASSPRLRGDTEAFF	TGCGCCAGCAGCCCCCGATTGCGGGGGGACACTGAAGCTTTCTTT
TRBV9	.	TRBD2	TRBJ2-2	CASSVSLAGRTGELFF	TGTGCCAGCAGCGTATCCCTAGCGGGAAGAACCGGGGAGCTGTTTTTT
TRBV18	.	TRBD1	TRBJ1-2	CASSTTTGLGVGYTF	TGTGCCAGCTCAACTACGACAGGGCTAGGGGTCGGCTACACCTTC
TRBV5-1	.	TRBD2	TRBJ2-1	CASSLTSGRSKYNEQFF	TGCGCCAGCAGCTTGACTAGCGGGAGGAGCAAGTACAATGAGCAGTTCTTC
TRBV27	once	TRBD1	TRBJ2-2	CASRPGQGLNTGELFF	TGTGCCAGCCGCCCGGGACAGGGGCTGAACACCGGGGAGCTGTTTTTT
TRBV28	.	.	TRBJ2-3	CASSYGGGTTSTDTQYF	TGTGCCAGCAGTTATGGGGGCGGGACTACTAGCACAGATACGCAGTATTTT
TRBV9	.	.	TRBJ1-3	CASSATGLVGNTIYF	TGTGCCAGCAGCGCGACAGGTCTCGTAGGAAACACCATATATTTT
TRBV5-1	once	TRBD1	TRBJ2-5	CASSLSDQQGGETQYF	TGCGCCAGCAGCCTGAGCGATCAACAGGGGGGAGAGACCCAGTACTTC
TRBV5-1	.	.	TRBJ2-3	CASSLTTDTQYF	TGCGCCAGCAGCTTAACCACAGATACGCAGTATTTT
TRBV7-2	.	TRBD1	TRBJ1-5	CASSRTGGVNQPQHF	TGTGCCAGCAGCCGAACAGGGGGGGTTAATCAGCCCCAGCATTTT
TRBV10-3	once	.	TRBJ2-7	CAISESPLQSLYEQYF	TGTGCCATCAGTGAGTCCCCTCTTCAGTCCCTCTACGAGCAGTACTTC
TRBV5-1	.	.	TRBJ1-1	CASSSTVNTEAFF	TGCGCCAGCAGCTCCACAGTGAACACTGAAGCTTTCTTT
TRBV6-5	.	.	TRBJ2-6	CASSISNSGANVLTF	TGTGCCAGCAGCATCAGCAATTCTGGGGCCAACGTCCTGACTTTC
TRBV7-9	.	.	TRBJ1-2	CASSSYYGYTF	TGTGCCAGCAGCTCATACTATGGCTACACCTTC
TRBV5-6	.	.	TRBJ2-5	CASSSRGAATQYF	TGTGCCAGCAGCTCCCGAGGGGCAGCGACCCAGTACTTC
TRBV15	.	.	TRBJ2-7	CATSSAYEQYF	TGTGCCACCAGCAGCGCCTACGAGCAGTACTTC
TRBV5-4	.	.	TRBJ1-1	CASSSPTENTEAFF	TGTGCCAGCAGCTCTCCGACAGAGAACACTGAAGCTTTCTTT
TRBV4-1	.	TRBD2	TRBJ2-3	CASSQMTGGPHTQYF	TGCGCCAGCAGCCAAATGACGGGAGGGCCTCATACGCAGTATTTT
TRBV28	.	.	TRBJ1-1	CASSLDIRGGAEAFF	TGTGCCAGCAGTTTAGACATCCGGGGAGGGGCTGAAGCTTTCTTT
TRBV2	.	TRBD1	TRBJ2-1	CASSGGQINEQFF	TGTGCCAGCAGTGGGGGACAGATCAATGAGCAGTTCTTC
TRBV4-2	.	TRBD1	TRBJ2-2	CASSARTGDAGELFF	TGTGCCAGCAGCGCTCGGACAGGGGATGCCGGGGAGCTGTTTTTT
TRBV7-2	.	.	TRBJ1-2	CASSLAWGSSAYTF	TGTGCCAGCAGCTTAGCGTGGGGAAGTTCAGCCTACACCTTC
TRBV4-3	.	.	TRBJ1-2	CASSQVGAYGYTF	TGCGCCAGCAGCCAAGTCGGCGCTTATGGCTACACCTTC
TRBV25-1	.	.	TRBJ2-1	CASSEYQGGEQFF	TGTGCCAGCAGTGAATATCAAGGCGGTGAGCAGTTCTTC
TRBV11-2	.	.	TRBJ2-5	CASSLVIWAYQETQYF	TGTGCCAGCAGCTTAGTAATCTGGGCGTACCAAGAGACCCAGTACTTC
TRBV28	.	.	TRBJ2-3	CASRRVGASTDTQYF	TGTGCCAGCAGGAGAGTCGGGGCCAGCACAGATACGCAGTATTTT
TRBV6-1	.	TRBD2	TRBJ2-1	CASSGRLAGSYNEQFF	TGTGCCAGCAGTGGTCGACTAGCGGGATCTTACAATGAGCAGTTCTTC
TRBV7-6	.	.	TRBJ2-2	CASSLGLVGTGELFF	TGTGCCAGCAGCTTAGGACTAGTGGGTACCGGGGAGCTGTTTTTT
TRBV5-4	.	TRBD2	TRBJ2-1	CASSLGAGGSYNEQFF	TGTGCCAGCAGCTTGGGGGCGGGAGGCTCCTACAATGAGCAGTTCTTC
TRBV5-1	.	.	TRBJ2-1	CASSSFNYNEQFF	TGCGCCAGCAGCTCGTTTAATTACAATGAGCAGTTCTTC
TRBV5-4	.	TRBD1	TRBJ1-1	CASSLAGTGGAEAFF	TGTGCCAGCAGCTTGGCCGGGACAGGGGGTGCTGAAGCTTTCTTT
TRBV21-1	.	.	TRBJ1-3	CASSSHGGRAGNTIYF	TGTGCCAGCAGCAGCCACGGGGGCCGAGCTGGAAACACCATATATTTT
TRBV2	.	.	TRBJ1-5	CASTLTGPTGGAQHF	TGTGCCAGCACCTTGACGGGACCGACGGGTGGGGCCCAGCATTTT
TRBV27	.	TRBD1	TRBJ2-7	CASSLRQGGSYEQYF	TGTGCCAGCAGTTTACGACAGGGGGGCTCCTACGAGCAGTACTTC
TRBV5-1	.	TRBD1	TRBJ1-1	CASNGDRANTEAFF	TGCGCCAGCAATGGGGACAGGGCGAACACTGAAGCTTTCTTT
TRBV27	.	TRBD2	TRBJ2-7	CASSRPGLGPYEQYF	TGTGCCAGCAGTCGTCCGGGACTAGGCCCCTACGAGCAGTACTTC
TRBV4-1	.	.	TRBJ2-1	CASSQARVVASYNEQFF	TGCGCCAGCAGCCAAGCAAGGGTCGTGGCTTCCTACAATGAGCAGTTCTTC